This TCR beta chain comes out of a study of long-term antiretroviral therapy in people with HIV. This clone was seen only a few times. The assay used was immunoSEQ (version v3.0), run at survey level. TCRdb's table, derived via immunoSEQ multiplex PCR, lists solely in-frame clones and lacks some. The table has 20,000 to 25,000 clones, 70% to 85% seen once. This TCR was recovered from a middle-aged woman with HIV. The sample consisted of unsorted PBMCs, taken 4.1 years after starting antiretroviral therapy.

Here the CDR3 DNA reads TGTGCCAGCAGCTTAGTGCAGAACTATGGCTACACCTTC. This codes for CASSLVQNYGYTF. J is TRBJ1-2 and V is TRBV7-9; D is unclear. The V end lost 1 base, the J end lost 2 bases, and 5 bases lay between the germline ends. The CDR3 has 13 residues. Germline CDR1 is SEHNR and CDR2 is FQNEAQ (reference sequence).